Described below is a single TCR beta chain sequence and its context. The antigen remains unidentified. The CDR3 is 14 amino acids. The germline CDR1 and CDR2 sequences are SGHTA and FQGNSA. The V and J ends lost 5 bases and 0 bases respectively, with 10 bases between them. This entry belongs to a study of cytomegalovirus exposure and HLA in healthy donors. Overall study context: Earlier, approximately 110 million unique TCR beta sequences were recovered from about 179 million T cells by an analysis. Study-wide results and limits: Most observed TCR sequences were rare, whereas some public TCRs were detected in many donors.

Use of 60 Vbeta and 13 Jbeta primers characterized the PCR. The authors' processing: Later, an analysis found 80 million or so unique TCR beta chains, and around 12 million of these were shared. Using immunoSEQ multiplex PCR, the repertoire was profiled, and TCRdb retains in-frame clones only, with some absent. Clonal size and the V and J genes are those of that table, whereas D and trimming came from the DNA. The sample lists 100,000 to 150,000 clones, roughly 83% occurring once. The chain is built from TRBV7-2 and TRBJ1-1; D not certain. The sequenced sample consisted of PBMCs. The TCR comes from a man between 18 and 35 years old in good health and CMV-seropositive. CDR3 protein: CASSRGHLNTEAFF. The CDR3 DNA reads as TGTGCCAGCAGCCGGGGTCACTTGAACACTGAAGCTTTCTTT.